This record covers a single T cell receptor beta chain. Its antigen remains unknown. Library preparation (for TCRbeta) was performed with unique molecular identifiers. Each CDR3 protein gets one entry after TCRdb re-called the PCR reads with MiXCR. Of approximately 47,000 distinct CDR3 sequences detected, roughly half appear once; the ten largest clones hold roughly two fifths. The entry originates in a study of T-cell reconstitution after alpha-beta-depleted transplantation in children. General study points: TCRbeta diversity was high at day 60 in some patients (a result of surviving recipient T cells and thymic progenitors).

CDR1 is SQVTM, CDR2 ANQGSEA, per germline. The CDR3 loop spans 11 amino acids. Between the trimmed V and J ends, which lost 6 bases and 6 bases, there was a span of 12 bases. The receptor's source is a boy younger than two with SCID, due to receive a stem cell transplant. The specimen was peripheral blood, collected before TCRalphabeta/CD19-depleted stem cell transplant. The chain couples TRBV29-1 to TRBJ2-7, with a tentative D call TRBD1 (6 bases). The CDR3 bases are TGCAGCGTCTTCAGGGGAACCGAGCAGTACTTC. Translating gives CSVFRGTEQYF.